The 8 T cell receptor beta chains given below trace back to one sample, sequenced in a study of radiotherapy plus CTLA-4 blockade in lung cancer (dated by TCRdb to between 2018 and 2020). Libraries were made using the immunoSEQ multiplex PCR assay. Not all clones reach the TCRdb copy of this immuneACCESS table, which keeps in-frame sequences only. Checked studies attribute under half of the gap to unresolved V genes and leave the rest unexplained. Here the sample has around 91,000 clones; 88% occur a single time. The ten largest clones represent about 5.3% of the sample. This specimen consisted of peripheral blood, obtained from a patient treated with radiotherapy plus ipilimumab. Every receptor here comes from a human donor with non-small cell lung cancer that progressed on radiotherapy plus ipilimumab.

The V call is TRBV5-1, the J call TRBJ2-1; TRBD2 agrees at 15 bases. The CDR3 totals 16 residues. CDR1 and CDR2 (germline): SGHRS, YFSETQ. V lost 3 bases to trimming and J lost 6 bases; unmatched junction nucleotides: 4. The chain's CDR3 is CASSWRGLAGGNEQFF. For the CDR3, the DNA is TGCGCCAGCAGCTGGAGGGGACTAGCGGGAGGCAATGAGCAGTTCTTC.

The chain is built from TRBV6-5 and TRBJ1-2, with D uncertain. V lost 3 bases, J lost 3 bases, and 5 bases lay in between. Germline CDR1 reads MNHEY; CDR2 reads SVGAGI. CDR3 size: 12 residues. CDR3 residues: CASSYKDYGYTF. CDR3 sequence (DNA): TGTGCCAGCAGTTATAAGGACTATGGCTACACCTTC.

The chain has TRBV19 and TRBJ1-1, with TRBD1 as a possible D gene (6 bases). Trimming took off 6 bases at V and 1 base at J, with 12 bases between the two ends. Germline V gene sequence: CDR1 LNHDA, CDR2 SQIVND (reference sequence). CDR3 length: 14 amino acids. The CDR3, as DNA: TGTGCCAGTAGAACAGGGATGGGGAACACTGAAGCTTTCTTT. Translation: CASRTGMGNTEAFF. Full variable domain (missing parts from reference TRBV19 and TRBJ1-1): DGGITQSPKYLFRKEGQNVTLSCEQNLNHDAMYWYRQDPGQGLRLIYYSQIVNDFQKGDIAEGYSVSREKKESFPLTVTSAQKNPTAFYLCASRTGMGNTEAFFGQGTRLTVV.

The chain employs TRBV5-1 and TRBJ2-3, with a possible D match to TRBD1 (5 bases). The CDR3 is made up of 13 amino acids. Between the trimmed V and J ends, which lost 4 bases and 2 bases, there was a span of 8 bases. The germline V gene has CDR1 SGHRS and CDR2 YFSETQ. The CDR3: CASSKGPTDTQYF. The CDR3 DNA sequence: TGCGCCAGCAGCAAGGGGCCCACAGATACGCAGTATTTT.

The V call is TRBV2, the J call TRBJ2-3; 8 positions match TRBD1. V was clipped by 8 bases and J by 4 bases; unmatched bases: 8. Germline CDR1 is SNHLY and CDR2 is FYNNEI. The CDR3 covers 14 residues. The CDR3 sequence is CASRGQGVSDTQYF. The CDR3 DNA reads TGTGCCAGCCGTGGACAGGGCGTTTCAGATACGCAGTATTTT.

J is TRBJ2-3 and V is TRBV15, with D hard to call. Germline CDR1 and CDR2: LNHNV and YYDKDF (reference sequence). There are 15 residues in the CDR3. Between the trimmed V and J ends, which lost 2 bases and 2 bases, there was a span of 11 bases. The CDR3 loop reads CATSRQLTLTDTQYF. CDR3 in DNA: TGTGCCACCAGCAGACAGTTGACACTCACAGATACGCAGTATTTT.

V is TRBV6-1 and J is TRBJ2-2; 11 bases line up with TRBD2. The CDR3 covers 15 residues. Germline CDR1 is MNHNS and CDR2 is SASEGT. J was trimmed by 6 bases and V by 5 bases; bases with no gene match: 5. CDR3 region: CASSTVAGGPGELFF. The CDR3 bases are TGTGCCAGCAGTACCGTAGCGGGAGGGCCCGGGGAGCTGTTTTTT.

The rearrangement uses TRBV19 and TRBJ1-5, with 7 bases fitting TRBD1. Germline CDR1 LNHDA, CDR2 SQIVND (reference sequence). This CDR3 is 15 amino acids long. V lost 0 bases, J lost 11 bases, and 10 bases stayed unmatched. CDR3 residues: CASSIDQQGQSAQHF. The CDR3 DNA follows: TGTGCCAGTAGTATAGACCAACAGGGGCAATCAGCCCAGCATTTT.